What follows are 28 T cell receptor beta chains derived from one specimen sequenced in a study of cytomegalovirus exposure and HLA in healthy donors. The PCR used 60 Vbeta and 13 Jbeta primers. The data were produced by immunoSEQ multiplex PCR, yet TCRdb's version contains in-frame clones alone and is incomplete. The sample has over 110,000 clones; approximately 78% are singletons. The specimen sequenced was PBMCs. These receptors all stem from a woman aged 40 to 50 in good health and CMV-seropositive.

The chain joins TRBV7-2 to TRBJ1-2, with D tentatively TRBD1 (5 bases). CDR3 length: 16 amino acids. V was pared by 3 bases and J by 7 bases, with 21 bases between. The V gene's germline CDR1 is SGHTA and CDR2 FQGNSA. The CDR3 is CASSFHSGTAGGGYTF. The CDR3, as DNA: TGTGCCAGCAGCTTCCACTCCGGGACGGCCGGGGGTGGCTACACCTTC.

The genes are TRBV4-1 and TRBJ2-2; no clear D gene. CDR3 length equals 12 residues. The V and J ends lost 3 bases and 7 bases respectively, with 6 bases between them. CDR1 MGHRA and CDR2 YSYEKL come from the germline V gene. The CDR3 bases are TGCGCCAGCAGCCAGAGGAGCGGGGAGCTGTTTTTT. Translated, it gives CASSQRSGELFF.

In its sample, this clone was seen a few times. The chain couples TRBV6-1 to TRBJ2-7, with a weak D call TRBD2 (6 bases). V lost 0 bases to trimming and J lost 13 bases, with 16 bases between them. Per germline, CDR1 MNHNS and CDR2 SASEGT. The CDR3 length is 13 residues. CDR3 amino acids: CASSEARWGLEYF. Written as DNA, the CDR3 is TGTGCCAGCAGTGAAGCGAGGTGGGGACTTGAATACTTC.

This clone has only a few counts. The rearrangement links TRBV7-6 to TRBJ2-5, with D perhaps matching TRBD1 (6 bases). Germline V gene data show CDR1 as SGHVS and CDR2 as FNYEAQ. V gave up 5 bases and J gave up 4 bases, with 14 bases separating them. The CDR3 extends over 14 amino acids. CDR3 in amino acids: CASSQWTAPETQYF. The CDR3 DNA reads TGTGCCAGCAGCCAGTGGACAGCGCCAGAGACCCAGTACTTC.

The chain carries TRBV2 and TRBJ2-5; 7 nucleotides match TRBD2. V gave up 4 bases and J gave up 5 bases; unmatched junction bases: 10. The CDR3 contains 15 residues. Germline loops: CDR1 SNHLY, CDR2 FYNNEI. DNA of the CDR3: TGTGCCAGCAGTGGCGATGGGAGGGCCAGGGAGACCCAGTACTTC. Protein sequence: CASSGDGRARETQYF.

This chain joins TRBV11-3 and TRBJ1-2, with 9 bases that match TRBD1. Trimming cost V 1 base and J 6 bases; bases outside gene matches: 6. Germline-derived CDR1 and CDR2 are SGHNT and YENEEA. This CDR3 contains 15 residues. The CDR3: CASSLGGGQGHGYTF. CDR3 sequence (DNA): TGTGCCAGCAGCTTAGGAGGGGGACAGGGACATGGCTACACCTTC.

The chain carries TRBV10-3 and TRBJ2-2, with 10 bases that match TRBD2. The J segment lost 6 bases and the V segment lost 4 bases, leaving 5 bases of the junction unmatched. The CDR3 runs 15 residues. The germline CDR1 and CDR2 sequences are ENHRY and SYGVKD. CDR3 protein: CAISALAGESGELFF. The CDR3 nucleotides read TGTGCCATCAGTGCCCTAGCGGGAGAGTCCGGGGAGCTGTTTTTT.

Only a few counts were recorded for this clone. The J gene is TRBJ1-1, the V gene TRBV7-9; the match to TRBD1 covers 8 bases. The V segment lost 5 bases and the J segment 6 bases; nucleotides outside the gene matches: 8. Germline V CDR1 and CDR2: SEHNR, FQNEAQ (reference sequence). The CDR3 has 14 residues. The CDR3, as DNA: TGTGCCAGCAGCCCCGGGGACAGGTGGGCTGAAGCTTTCTTT. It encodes CASSPGDRWAEAFF.

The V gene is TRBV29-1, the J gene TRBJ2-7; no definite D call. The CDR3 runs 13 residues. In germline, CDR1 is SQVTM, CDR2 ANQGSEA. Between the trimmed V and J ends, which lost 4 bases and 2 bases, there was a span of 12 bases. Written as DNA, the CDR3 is TGCAGCGTTGGAGTCGGGTCCCCCTACGAGCAGTACTTC. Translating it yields CSVGVGSPYEQYF.

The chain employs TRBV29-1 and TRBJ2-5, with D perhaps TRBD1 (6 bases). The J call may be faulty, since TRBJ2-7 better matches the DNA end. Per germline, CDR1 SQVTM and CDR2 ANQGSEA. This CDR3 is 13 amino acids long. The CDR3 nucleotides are TGCAGCGTTGAGGTCGTACAGGGCTACGAGCAGTACTTC. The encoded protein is CSVEVVQGYEQYF.

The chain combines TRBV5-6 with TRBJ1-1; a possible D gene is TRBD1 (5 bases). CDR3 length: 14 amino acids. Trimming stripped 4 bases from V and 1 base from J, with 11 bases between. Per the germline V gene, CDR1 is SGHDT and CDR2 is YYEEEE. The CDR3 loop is CASSPMDKNTEAFF. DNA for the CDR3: TGTGCCAGCAGCCCCATGGACAAGAACACTGAAGCTTTCTTT.

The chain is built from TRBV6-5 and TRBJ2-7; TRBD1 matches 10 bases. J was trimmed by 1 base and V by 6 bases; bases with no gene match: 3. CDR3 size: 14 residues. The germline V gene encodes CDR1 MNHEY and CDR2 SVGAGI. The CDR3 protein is CASRDRGRSYEQYF. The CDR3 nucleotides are TGTGCCAGCAGGGACAGGGGGAGGTCCTACGAGCAGTACTTC.

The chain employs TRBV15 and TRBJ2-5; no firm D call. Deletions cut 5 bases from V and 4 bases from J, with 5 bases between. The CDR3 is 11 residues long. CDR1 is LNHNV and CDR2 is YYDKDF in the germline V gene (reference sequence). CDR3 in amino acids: CATSESETQYF. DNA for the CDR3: TGTGCCACCAGCGAGTCAGAGACCCAGTACTTC.

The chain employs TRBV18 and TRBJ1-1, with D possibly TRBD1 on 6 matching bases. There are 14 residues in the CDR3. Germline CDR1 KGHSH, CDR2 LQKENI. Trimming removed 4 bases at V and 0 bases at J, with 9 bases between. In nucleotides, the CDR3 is TGTGCCAGCTCACAGGGGGAAATGAACACTGAAGCTTTCTTT. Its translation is CASSQGEMNTEAFF.

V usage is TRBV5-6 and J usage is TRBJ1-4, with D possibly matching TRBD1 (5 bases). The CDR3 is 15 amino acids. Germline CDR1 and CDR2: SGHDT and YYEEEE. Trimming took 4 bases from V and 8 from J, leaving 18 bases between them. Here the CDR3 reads CASSRRDPYSEKLFF. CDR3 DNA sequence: TGTGCCAGCAGCCGGCGGGACCCATACTCCGAAAAACTGTTTTTT.

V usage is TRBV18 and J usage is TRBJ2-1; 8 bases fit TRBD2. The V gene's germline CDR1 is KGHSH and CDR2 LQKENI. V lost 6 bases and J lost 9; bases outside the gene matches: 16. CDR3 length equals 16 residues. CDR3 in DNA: TGTGCCAGCTCGCCGTTAACCGGGACTAGGAGGGTTGAGCAGTTCTTC. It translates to CASSPLTGTRRVEQFF.

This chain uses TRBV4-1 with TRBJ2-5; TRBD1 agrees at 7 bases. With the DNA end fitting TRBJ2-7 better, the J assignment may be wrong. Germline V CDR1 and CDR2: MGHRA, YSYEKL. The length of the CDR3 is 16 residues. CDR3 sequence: CASSQLTGKSSYEQYF. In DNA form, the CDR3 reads TGCGCCAGCAGCCAATTGACAGGGAAAAGCTCCTACGAGCAGTACTTC.

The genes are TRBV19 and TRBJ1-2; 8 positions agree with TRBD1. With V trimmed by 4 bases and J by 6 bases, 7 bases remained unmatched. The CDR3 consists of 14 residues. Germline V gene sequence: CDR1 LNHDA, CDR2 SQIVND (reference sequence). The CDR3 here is CASSTQGAGDGYTF. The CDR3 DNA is TGTGCCAGTAGTACCCAGGGGGCTGGGGATGGCTACACCTTC.

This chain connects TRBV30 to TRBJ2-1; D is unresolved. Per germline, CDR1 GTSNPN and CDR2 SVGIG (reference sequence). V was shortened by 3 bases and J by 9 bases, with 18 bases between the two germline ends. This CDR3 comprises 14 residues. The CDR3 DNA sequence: TGTGCCTGGAGACCCAAATCCGGGTTTGGTGAGCAGTTCTTC. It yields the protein CAWRPKSGFGEQFF.

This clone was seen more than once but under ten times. The CDR3 region is CASSLKARASYGYTF. The CDR3 nucleotides are TGTGCCAGCAGCCTGAAGGCCAGGGCTTCCTATGGCTACACCTTC. The chain recombines TRBV13 with TRBJ1-2, with D tentatively TRBD1 (5 bases). From germline, CDR1 is PRHDT and CDR2 FYEKMQ (reference sequence). The CDR3 runs to 15 residues. Deletions cut 5 bases from V and 4 bases from J, with 17 bases between.

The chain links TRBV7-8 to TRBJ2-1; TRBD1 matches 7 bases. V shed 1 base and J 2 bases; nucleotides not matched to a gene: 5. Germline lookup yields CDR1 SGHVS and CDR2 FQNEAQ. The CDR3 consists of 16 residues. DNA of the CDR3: TGTGCCAGCAGCTTAGTCAGTGGGACAGCCTACAATGAGCAGTTCTTC. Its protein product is CASSLVSGTAYNEQFF.

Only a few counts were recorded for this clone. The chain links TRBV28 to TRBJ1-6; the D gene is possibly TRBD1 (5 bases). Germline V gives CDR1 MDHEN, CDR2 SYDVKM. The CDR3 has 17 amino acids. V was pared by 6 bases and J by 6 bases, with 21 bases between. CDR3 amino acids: CASSPPRAGTFNSPLHF. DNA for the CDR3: TGTGCCAGCAGCCCTCCTCGCGCCGGGACTTTTAATTCACCCCTCCACTTT.

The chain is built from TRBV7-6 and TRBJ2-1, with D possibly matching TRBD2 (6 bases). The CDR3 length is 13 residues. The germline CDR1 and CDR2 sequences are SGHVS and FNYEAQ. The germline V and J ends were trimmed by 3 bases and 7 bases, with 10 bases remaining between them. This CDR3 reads CASSLQLANEQFF. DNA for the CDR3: TGTGCCAGCAGCTTGCAACTAGCTAATGAGCAGTTCTTC.

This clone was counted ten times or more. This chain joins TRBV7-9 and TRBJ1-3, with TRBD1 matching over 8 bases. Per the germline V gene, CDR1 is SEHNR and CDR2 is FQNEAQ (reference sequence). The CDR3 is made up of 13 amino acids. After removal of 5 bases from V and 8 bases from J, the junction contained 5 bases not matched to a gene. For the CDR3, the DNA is TGTGCCAGCAGCCCCAGGGGGCCAGACACCATATATTTT. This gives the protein CASSPRGPDTIYF.

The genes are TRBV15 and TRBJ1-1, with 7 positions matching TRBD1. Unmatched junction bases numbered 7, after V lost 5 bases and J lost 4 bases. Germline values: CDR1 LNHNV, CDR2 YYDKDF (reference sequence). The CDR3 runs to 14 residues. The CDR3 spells CATSLTGVITEAFF. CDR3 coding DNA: TGTGCCACCAGCCTAACAGGGGTGATCACTGAAGCTTTCTTT. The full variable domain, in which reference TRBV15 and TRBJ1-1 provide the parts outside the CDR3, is DAMVIQNPRYQVTQFGKPVTLSCSQTLNHNVMYWYQQKSSQAPKLLFHYYDKDFNNEADTPDNFQSRRPNTSFCFLDIRSPGLGDTAMYLCATSLTGVITEAFFGQGTRLTVV.

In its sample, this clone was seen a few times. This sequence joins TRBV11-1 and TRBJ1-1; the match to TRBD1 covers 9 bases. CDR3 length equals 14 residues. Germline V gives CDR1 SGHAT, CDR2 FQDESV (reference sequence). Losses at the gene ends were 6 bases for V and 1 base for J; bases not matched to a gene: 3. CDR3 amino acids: CASRNRGQNTEAFF. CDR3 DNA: TGTGCCAGCAGGAACAGGGGGCAGAACACTGAAGCTTTCTTT. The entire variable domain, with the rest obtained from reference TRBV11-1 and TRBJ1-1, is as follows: EAEVAQSPRYKITEKSQAVAFWCDPISGHATLYWYRQILGQGPELLVQFQDESVVDDSQLPKDRFSAERLKGVDSTLKIQPAELGDSAMYLCASRNRGQNTEAFFGQGTRLTVV.

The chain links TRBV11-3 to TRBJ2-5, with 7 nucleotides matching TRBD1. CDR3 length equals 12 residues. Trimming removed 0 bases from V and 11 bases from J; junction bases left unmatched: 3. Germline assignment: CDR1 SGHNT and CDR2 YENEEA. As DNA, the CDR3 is TGTGCCAGCAGCTTAGACGGGACAGTTCAGTACTTC. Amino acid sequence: CASSLDGTVQYF.

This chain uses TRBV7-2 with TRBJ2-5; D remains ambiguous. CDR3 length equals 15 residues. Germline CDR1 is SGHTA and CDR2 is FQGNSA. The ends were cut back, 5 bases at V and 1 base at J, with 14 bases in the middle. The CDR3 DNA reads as TGTGCCAGCAGCCCGACTTACTTCCCCCAAGAGACCCAGTACTTC. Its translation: CASSPTYFPQETQYF.